This T cell receptor (beta chain) was sequenced during a study of cytomegalovirus exposure and HLA in healthy donors. This CDR3 comprises 14 residues. J gave up 2 bases and V 3 bases, and 3 bases lay outside the gene matches. Germline V gene lookup returns CDR1 SEHNR and CDR2 FQNEAQ (reference sequence). PCR used 60 Vbeta primers and 13 Jbeta primers. Libraries were prepared by immunoSEQ multiplex PCR; TCRdb keeps only in-frame clonotypes and omits some of them. The sample lists about 190,000 clones; roughly 80% were seen once. The chain is built from TRBV7-9 and TRBJ2-5, with 7 nucleotides matching TRBD2. The receptor comes from a woman aged 45-65 years in good health and CMV-seropositive. Source material: PBMCs. Here the CDR3 DNA reads TGTGCCAGCAGCTTCCGGGGAGGGCAAGAGACCCAGTACTTC. Translation: CASSFRGGQETQYF.